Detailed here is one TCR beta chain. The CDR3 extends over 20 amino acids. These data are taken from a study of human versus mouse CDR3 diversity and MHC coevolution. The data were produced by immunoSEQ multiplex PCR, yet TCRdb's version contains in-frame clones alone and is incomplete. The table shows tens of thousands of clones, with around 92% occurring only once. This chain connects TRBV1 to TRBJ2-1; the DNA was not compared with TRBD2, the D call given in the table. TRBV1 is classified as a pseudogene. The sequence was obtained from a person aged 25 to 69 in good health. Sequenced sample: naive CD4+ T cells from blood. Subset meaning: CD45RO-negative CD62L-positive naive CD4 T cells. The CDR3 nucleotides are TGCACCAGCAGCCAGGGCCCGCGGGGGGCCCTATTTAGCTCCTACAATGAGCAGTTCTTC. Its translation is CTSSQGPRGALFSSYNEQFF.